The TCR beta chain under discussion was sequenced for a study of T cell responses to AZD1222 COVID-19 vaccine. Measured with immunoSEQ multiplex PCR; TCRdb has only the in-frame clones, and not every one. The sample holds 120,000 or so clones, roughly 84% seen once. In the case of this clone: Its antigen is as yet unknown.

Points from the study as a whole: The study found Spike-specific TCR breadth and depth rose after two AZD1222 doses. Spike-wide coverage was observed for vaccine-associated CD4 TCRs, with dominant responses at 160-218 and 743-854. The donor cohort was predominantly white British with a female majority, and clonal diversity may have been underestimated.

This CDR3 has 14 amino acids. Deletions cut 8 bases from V and 3 bases from J, with 17 bases between. Germline assignment: CDR1 MDHEN and CDR2 SYDVKM. Sequencing used peripheral blood, obtained 28 days after the second AZD1222 dose. The chain recombines TRBV28 with TRBJ2-7; D remains unclear. The receptor comes from an adult who received the AZD1222 COVID-19 vaccine. The CDR3 here is CASGSAAAFYEQYF. Here the CDR3 DNA reads TGTGCCAGCGGCTCTGCGGCTGCCTTCTACGAGCAGTACTTC.